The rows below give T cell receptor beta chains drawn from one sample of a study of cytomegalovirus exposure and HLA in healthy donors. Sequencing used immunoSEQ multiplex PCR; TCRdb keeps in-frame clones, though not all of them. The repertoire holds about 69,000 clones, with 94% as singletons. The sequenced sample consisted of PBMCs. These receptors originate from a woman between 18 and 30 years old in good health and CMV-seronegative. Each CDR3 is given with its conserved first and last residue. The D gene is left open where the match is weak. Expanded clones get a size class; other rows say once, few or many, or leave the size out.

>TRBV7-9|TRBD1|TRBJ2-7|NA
CASSPRTGLSYEQYF
TGTGCCAGCAGCCCGAGGACAGGGCTGTCCTACGAGCAGTACTTC
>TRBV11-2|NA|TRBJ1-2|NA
CASSLAWRANYGYTF
TGTGCCAGCAGCTTAGCGTGGAGAGCTAACTATGGCTACACCTTC
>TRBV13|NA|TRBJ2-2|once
CASSLTPDSLNTGELFF
TGTGCCAGCAGCTTGACCCCGGACAGCCTGAACACCGGGGAGCTGTTTTTT
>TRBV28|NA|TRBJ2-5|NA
CASSALPMDQETQYF
TGTGCCAGCAGTGCCCTACCAATGGACCAAGAGACCCAGTACTTC
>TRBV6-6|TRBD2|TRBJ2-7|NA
CASSYTRTSYEQYF
TGTGCCAGCAGTTATACGAGGACTAGCTACGAGCAGTACTTC
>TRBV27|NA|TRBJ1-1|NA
CASSPGTPPEAFF
TGTGCCAGCAGTCCCGGGACACCCCCTGAAGCTTTCTTT
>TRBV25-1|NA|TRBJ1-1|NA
CASSPTLGVNTEAFF
TGTGCCAGCAGTCCAACTCTAGGGGTGAACACTGAAGCTTTCTTT
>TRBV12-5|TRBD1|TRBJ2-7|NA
CASGLEALRDSSYEQYF
TGTGCTAGTGGTTTAGAGGCCCTCCGGGACAGCTCCTACGAGCAGTACTTC
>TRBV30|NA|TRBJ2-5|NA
CAWSETRTGREYF
TGTGCCTGGAGTGAAACGAGGACGGGCAGGGAGTACTTC
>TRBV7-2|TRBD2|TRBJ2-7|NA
CASSSAVVAGHEQYF
TGTGCCAGCAGCAGCGCTGTGGTAGCGGGCCACGAGCAGTACTTC